The 7 T cell receptor beta chains below come from one sample, sequenced in a study of shared clonotypes between healthy human individuals. Sequenced by immunoSEQ multiplex PCR; TCRdb stores in-frame clones only, minus some. The profile shows over 2 million clones, 85% to 95% of them singletons. The sequenced material came from naive CD4+ T cells sorted from blood. The subset: CD45RA+ positively selected. The receptors here all came from a man younger than 30 in good health.

The gene calls are TRBV5-6 and TRBJ1-2, with D unclear. CDR1 SGHDT and CDR2 YYEEEE come from the germline V gene. CDR3 length equals 12 residues. V was pared by 2 bases and J by 2 bases, with 4 bases between. CDR3 residues: CASSLPNYGYTF. CDR3 in DNA: TGTGCCAGCAGCTTACCGAACTATGGCTACACCTTC.

The CDR3 loop is CASSLDPRLGAFF. CDR3 in DNA: TGTGCCAGCAGCTTAGACCCTCGTTTAGGGGCTTTCTTT. V usage is TRBV13 and J usage is TRBJ1-1; D gene ambiguous. The length of the CDR3 is 13 residues. CDR1 PRHDT and CDR2 FYEKMQ come from the germline V gene (reference sequence). Trimming cost V 1 base and J 11 bases, with 14 bases left between them.

The chain is built from TRBV29-1 and TRBJ2-5; 11 bases are shared with TRBD1. The CDR3 contains 13 residues. Germline V gives CDR1 SQVTM, CDR2 ANQGSEA. The ends lost 4 bases at V and 5 bases at J; junction bases unmatched: 3. CDR3 DNA sequence: TGCAGCGTTGGGACAGGGGGCGCGGAGACCCAGTACTTC. Residues: CSVGTGGAETQYF.

The chain combines TRBV18 with TRBJ1-4, with no clear D. Germline values: CDR1 KGHSH, CDR2 LQKENI. The ends were cut back, 3 bases at V and 4 bases at J, with 9 bases in the middle. The CDR3 is 14 residues long. The CDR3: CASSPQPSNEKLFF. In DNA form, the CDR3 reads TGTGCCAGCTCACCCCAGCCCAGTAATGAAAAACTGTTTTTT.

The rearrangement links TRBV4-1 to TRBJ2-7; no definite D call. CDR3 size: 14 residues. In germline, CDR1 is MGHRA, CDR2 YSYEKL. V dropped 5 bases and J dropped 3 bases, with 14 bases sitting between them. The CDR3, as DNA: TGCGCCAGCAGCTCACTGGGCTCTGGCTACGAGCAGTACTTC. Residues: CASSSLGSGYEQYF.

J is TRBJ2-5 and V is TRBV20-1; the D is unclear. Per the germline V gene, CDR1 is DFQATT and CDR2 is SNEGSKA (reference sequence). This CDR3 contains 11 residues. The CDR3 spells CSRYRKETQYF. The DNA for the CDR3 is TGCAGCCGGTACCGTAAAGAGACCCAGTACTTC.

A word on this clone: The sample contains more than one DNA sequence encoding this CDR3. V gene TRBV5-1 combines with J gene TRBJ2-6; D remains unclear. Deletions cut 4 bases from V and 0 bases from J, with 5 bases between. Germline V lookup: CDR1 SGHRS, CDR2 YFSETQ. This CDR3 has 14 residues. The CDR3 region has the DNA TGCGCCAGCAGCCCTAGCTCTGGGGCCAACGTCCTGACTTTC. This translates into CASSPSSGANVLTF.